This is a list of T cell receptor beta chains from one sample in a study of T cell repertoires in cytomegalovirus infection. TCRdb reprocessed the reads with MiXCR, giving one entry per CDR3 protein. The sample records hundreds of thousands of distinct CDR3 sequences, 6.5% being singletons. Sample: PBMCs. These receptors were collected from a human donor in good health (CMV status not recorded). Some clones in this sample may be carry-over from other donors' samples. Each CDR3 is given with its conserved first and last residue. The D gene is left open where the match is weak. The listing skips clone size in some rows; elsewhere it reads once, few, many or a size class.

clone_size j_call v_call d_call cdr3_nt cdr3_aa
many TRBJ2-3 TRBV7-2 TRBD2 TGTGCCAGCAGCCTACGGGGGCTAGCGGGGACCACAGATACGCAGTATTTT CASSLRGLAGTTDTQYF
many TRBJ2-7 TRBV6-2/TRBV6-3 . TGTGCCAGCAGTCCCCGGGACGCGAGCTCCTACGAGCAGTACTTC CASSPRDASSYEQYF
few TRBJ2-1 TRBV15 TRBD1 TGTGCCACCAGCAGAGATCGGGGGACAGGGATCGGCGATGAGCAGTTCTTC CATSRDRGTGIGDEQFF
many TRBJ2-1 TRBV5-1 . TGCGCCAGCAGCTTGGCCCCTAGCGATAGGACGGACAATGAGCAGTTCTTC CASSLAPSDRTDNEQFF
many TRBJ2-1 TRBV11-2 TRBD1 TGTGCCAGCAGCTCGGGACAGATGTACCATGAGCAGTTCTTC CASSSGQMYHEQFF
many TRBJ2-5 TRBV7-2 . TGTGCCAGCAGCCCGGGTCTCGCGGAAGAGACCCAGTACTTC CASSPGLAEETQYF
many TRBJ2-7 TRBV20-1 . TGCAGTGCTGGGGGCGAGGAGAATGGAGCCTACGAGCAGTACTTC CSAGGEENGAYEQYF
many TRBJ2-7 TRBV7-2 . TGTGCCAGCAGCGCTACAGGGTCCAACGAGCAGTACTTC CASSATGSNEQYF
. TRBJ2-5 TRBV28 . TGTGCCAGCAGTGGACAGATAGCCCAGTACTTC CASSGQIAQYF
many TRBJ2-5 TRBV29-1 . TGCAGCGTTCGACCTTGGAAAGAGACCCAGTACTTC CSVRPWKETQYF
many TRBJ2-7 TRBV28 TRBD1 TGTGCCAGCAGTTTATCGGGACAGAGCTCCTACGAGCAGTACTTC CASSLSGQSSYEQYF
many TRBJ1-2 TRBV7-6 . TGTGCCAGCAGCTCCTTGGACAGCATTAACTATGGCTACACCTTC CASSSLDSINYGYTF
many TRBJ1-5 TRBV15 . TGTGCCACCAGCAGAGCAGAGGGTGCCCAGCATTTT CATSRAEGAQHF
many TRBJ2-3 TRBV12-3/TRBV12-4 . TGTGCCAGCAGTTTATTCGGTACCGGTGATACGCAGTATTTT CASSLFGTGDTQYF
many TRBJ2-5 TRBV20-1 TRBD2 TGCAGTGCTAGAGAAAGAGGACTAGGGGCTAGCGGGGGGCCAAGTTGGCGAGAGACCCAGTACTTC CSARERGLGASGGPSWRETQYF
many TRBJ2-7 TRBV23-1 TRBD1 TGCGACGCCGGGACAGGGGGCGCGAGGTACGAGCAGTACTTC CDAGTGGARYEQYF
many TRBJ1-1 TRBV24-1 . TGTGCCACCAGTGATTTCAGAAAGGGCACTGAAGCTTTCTTT CATSDFRKGTEAFF
many TRBJ1-5 TRBV6-1 . TGTGCCAGCAGTCCTCACGTGGGGAGGGGGGATCAGCCCCAGCATTTT CASSPHVGRGDQPQHF
. TRBJ2-5 TRBV7-4 . TGTGCCAGCAGCTTAGCGCTCCCCGCTCGGGAGACCCAGTACTTC CASSLALPARETQYF
many TRBJ1-1 TRBV7-2 . TGTGCCAGCAGCTTAGCACGTCAGGGAGGAGCTTTCTTT CASSLARQGGAFF
many TRBJ2-7 TRBV27 TRBD1 TGTGCCAGCAGACCGGGACAGTTCAACGAGCAGTACTTC CASRPGQFNEQYF
many TRBJ1-1 TRBV20-1 . TGCAGTGCTAGACGCAGGGCCCAAATCATGAACACTGAAGCTTTCTTT CSARRRAQIMNTEAFF
many TRBJ2-5 TRBV7-8 . TGTGCCAGCACCCTCCAGGAGACCCAGTACTTC CASTLQETQYF
many TRBJ2-7 TRBV20-1 TRBD1 TGCAGTGCTGCCGGGACAGGGGGCTCCTACGAGCAGTACTTC CSAAGTGGSYEQYF
many TRBJ2-7 TRBV29-1 . TGCAGCGTAGGTCCGCATGCCTACGAGCAGTACTTC CSVGPHAYEQYF
. TRBJ1-1 TRBV29-1 . TGCAGCGTTGAAGATCTGAACACTGAAGCTTTCTTT CSVEDLNTEAFF
few TRBJ1-6 TRBV4-2 TRBD1 TGTGCCAGCAGCCAAGAGGGGACAGGGTTTCAGAATTCACCCCTCCACTTT CASSQEGTGFQNSPLHF
many TRBJ1-5 TRBV7-6 TRBD1 TGTGCCAGCACCCCGGGGACAGGGGCCAATCAGCCCCAGCATTTT CASTPGTGANQPQHF
. TRBJ1-3 TRBV12-3/TRBV12-4 . TGTGCCAGCTGCAGGGTGGATTATGGAAACACCATATATTTT CASCRVDYGNTIYF
many TRBJ1-5 TRBV4-2 . TGTGCCAGCAGCCTCGACGGAGGTCAGCCCCAGCATTTT CASSLDGGQPQHF